The 5 T cell receptor beta chains reported below all come from one sample, sequenced in a study of Tregs in tolerant kidney transplant recipients. Sequenced by immunoSEQ multiplex PCR; TCRdb stores in-frame clones only, minus some. The table lists roughly 52,000 clones, over 80% of them singletons. Related graft donors supplied nonmyeloablative bone marrow transplants, and mixed chimerism was transient. This sample comprised CD8+ T cells from blood (PBMCs), obtained 24 months after the transplant. The source is a human patient who received a combined kidney and bone marrow transplant. The T cells may come from the graft donor.

V and J are TRBV28 and TRBJ2-3, with D possibly matching TRBD2 (5 bases). This CDR3 region has 16 residues. Between the trimmed V and J ends, which lost 5 bases and 6 bases, there was a span of 21 bases. In germline, CDR1 is MDHEN, CDR2 SYDVKM. CDR3 in amino acids: CASSPSLRLATDTQYF. DNA for the CDR3: TGTGCCAGCAGTCCCTCTCTCCGGCTAGCAACGGATACGCAGTATTTT. The full variable domain, in which reference TRBV28 and TRBJ2-3 provide the parts outside the CDR3, is DVKVTQSSRYLVKRTGEKVFLECVQDMDHENMFWYRQDPGLGLRLIYFSYDVKMKEKGDIPEGYSVSREKKERFSLILESASTNQTSMYLCASSPSLRLATDTQYFGPGTRLTVL.

V gene TRBV27 combines with J gene TRBJ2-3, with 7 bases identical to TRBD1. The junction had 4 bases not matched to a gene; V was cut back by 6 bases and J by 1 base. The CDR3 covers 14 residues. Germline CDR1 reads MNHEY; CDR2 reads SMNVEV (reference sequence). The CDR3 coding sequence is TGTGCCAGCAGCCCGACAGGGCGCACAGATACGCAGTATTTT. This codes for CASSPTGRTDTQYF.

This clone turned up a few times. The chain combines TRBV2 with TRBJ2-7, with 7 bases that match TRBD1. This CDR3 is built from 13 residues. Unmatched junction bases numbered 7, after V lost 11 bases and J lost 0 bases. Germline V CDR1 and CDR2: SNHLY, FYNNEI. Here the CDR3 DNA reads TGTGCCCGCCGCGGACAGGCCTCCTACGAGCAGTACTTC. The encoded protein is CARRGQASYEQYF.

This sequence joins TRBV7-4 and TRBJ1-4; 7 nucleotides align to TRBD1. CDR3 size: 14 residues. Per the germline V gene, CDR1 is SGHVT and CDR2 is SQSDAQ. The trim removed 5 bases at V and 4 bases at J, leaving 4 bases unmatched. This chain's CDR3 is CASSRDSSNEKLFF. The CDR3 nucleotides are TGTGCCAGCAGCCGGGACAGCAGTAATGAAAAACTGTTTTTT.

The chain combines TRBV11-3 with TRBJ2-1; 7 nucleotides align to TRBD2. CDR3 length: 16 amino acids. Germline CDR1 reads SGHNT; CDR2 reads YENEEA. The ends lost 2 bases at V and 5 bases at J; junction bases unmatched: 9. As DNA, the CDR3 is TGTGCCAGCAGCTTACAGACTAGCCCTGGGGACAATGAGCAGTTCTTC. Its protein product is CASSLQTSPGDNEQFF.